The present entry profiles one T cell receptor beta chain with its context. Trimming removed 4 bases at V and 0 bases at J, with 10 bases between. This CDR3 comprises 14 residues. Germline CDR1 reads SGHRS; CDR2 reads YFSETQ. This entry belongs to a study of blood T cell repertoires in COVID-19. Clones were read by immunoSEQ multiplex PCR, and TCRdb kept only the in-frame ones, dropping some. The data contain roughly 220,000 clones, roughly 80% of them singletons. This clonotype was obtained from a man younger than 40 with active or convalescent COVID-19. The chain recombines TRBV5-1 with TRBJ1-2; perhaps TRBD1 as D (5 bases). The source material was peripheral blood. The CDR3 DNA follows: TGCGCCAGCAGCCTGCCGGGGGCTAACTATGGCTACACCTTC. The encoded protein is CASSLPGANYGYTF. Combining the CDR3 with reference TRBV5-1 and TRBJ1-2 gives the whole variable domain KAGVTQTPRYLIKTRGQQVTLSCSPISGHRSVSWYQQTPGQGLQFLFEYFSETQRNKGNFPGRFSGRQFSNSRSEMNVSTLELGDSALYLCASSLPGANYGYTFGSGTRLTVV.